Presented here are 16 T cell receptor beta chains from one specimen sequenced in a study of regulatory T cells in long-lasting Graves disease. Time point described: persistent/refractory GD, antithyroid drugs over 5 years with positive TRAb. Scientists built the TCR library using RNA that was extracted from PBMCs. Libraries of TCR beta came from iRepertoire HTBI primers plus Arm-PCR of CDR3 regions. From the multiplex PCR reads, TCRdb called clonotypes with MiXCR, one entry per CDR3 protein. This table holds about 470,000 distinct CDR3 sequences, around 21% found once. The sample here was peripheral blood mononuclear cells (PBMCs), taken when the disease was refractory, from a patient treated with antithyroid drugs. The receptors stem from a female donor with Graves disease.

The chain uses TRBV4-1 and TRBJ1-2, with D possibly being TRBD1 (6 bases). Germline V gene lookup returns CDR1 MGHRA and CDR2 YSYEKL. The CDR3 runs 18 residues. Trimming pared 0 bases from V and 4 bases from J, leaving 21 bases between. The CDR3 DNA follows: TGCGCCAGCAGCCAAGAGATGGTCCAGGGGCGCCCCGGCTATGGCTACACCTTC. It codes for CASSQEMVQGRPGYGYTF.

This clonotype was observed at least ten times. This chain's CDR3 is CASSLRPVTGSHIYEQYF. CDR3 nucleotides: TGTGCCAGCAGTCTACGCCCGGTGACAGGCTCGCATATCTACGAGCAGTACTTC. J is TRBJ2-7 and V is TRBV27; weak D call: TRBD1 (6 bases). This CDR3 has 18 amino acids. Trimming pared 5 bases from V and 3 bases from J, leaving 26 bases between. The germline gives CDR1 MNHEY, CDR2 SMNVEV (reference sequence).

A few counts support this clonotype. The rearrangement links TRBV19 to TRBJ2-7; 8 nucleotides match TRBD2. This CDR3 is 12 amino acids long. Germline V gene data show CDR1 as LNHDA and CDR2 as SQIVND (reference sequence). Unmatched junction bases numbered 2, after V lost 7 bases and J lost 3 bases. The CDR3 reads CASKSGSYEQYF. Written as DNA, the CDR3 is TGTGCCAGTAAAAGCGGGAGCTACGAGCAGTACTTC. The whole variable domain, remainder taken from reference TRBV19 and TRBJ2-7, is DGGITQSPKYLFRKEGQNVTLSCEQNLNHDAMYWYRQDPGQGLRLIYYSQIVNDFQKGDIAEGYSVSREKKESFPLTVTSAQKNPTAFYLCASKSGSYEQYFGPGTRLTVT.

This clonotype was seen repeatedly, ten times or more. DNA for the CDR3: TGTGCCAGCAGCCCGTACCCCTGGTTGGGCGAAAAACTGTTTTTT. Translation gives CASSPYPWLGEKLFF. The chain has TRBV9 and TRBJ1-4; D is unclear. The CDR3 consists of 15 residues. V gave up 4 bases and J gave up 8 bases, with 18 bases separating them. Germline V gene lookup returns CDR1 SGDLS and CDR2 YYNGEE.

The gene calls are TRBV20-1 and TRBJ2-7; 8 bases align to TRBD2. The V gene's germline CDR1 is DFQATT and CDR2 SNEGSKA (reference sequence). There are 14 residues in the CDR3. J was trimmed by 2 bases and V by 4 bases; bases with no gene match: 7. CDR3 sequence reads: CSATTGTSTYEQYF. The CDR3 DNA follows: TGCAGTGCTACGACCGGGACTAGTACCTACGAGCAGTACTTC.

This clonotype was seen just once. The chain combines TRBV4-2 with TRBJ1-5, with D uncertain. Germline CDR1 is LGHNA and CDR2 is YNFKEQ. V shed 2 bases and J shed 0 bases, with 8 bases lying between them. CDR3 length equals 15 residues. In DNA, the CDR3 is TGTGCCAGCAGCCAACGACTCTATAGCAATCAGCCCCAGCATTTT. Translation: CASSQRLYSNQPQHF.

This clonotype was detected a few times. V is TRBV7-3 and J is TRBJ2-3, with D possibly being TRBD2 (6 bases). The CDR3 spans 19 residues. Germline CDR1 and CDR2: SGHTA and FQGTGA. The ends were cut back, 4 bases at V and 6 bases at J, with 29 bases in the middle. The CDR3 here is CASSSLRRWDSPGTDTQYF. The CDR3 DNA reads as TGTGCCAGCAGCTCGCTCCGACGTTGGGACTCCCCTGGGACGGATACGCAGTATTTT.

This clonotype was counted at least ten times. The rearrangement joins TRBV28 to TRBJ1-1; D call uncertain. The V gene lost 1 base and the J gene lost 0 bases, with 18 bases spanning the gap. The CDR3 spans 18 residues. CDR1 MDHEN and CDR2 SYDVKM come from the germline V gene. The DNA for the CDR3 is TGTGCCAGCAGTTTATCTCGTATTCGTGTCAGCATGAACACTGAAGCTTTCTTT. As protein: CASSLSRIRVSMNTEAFF.

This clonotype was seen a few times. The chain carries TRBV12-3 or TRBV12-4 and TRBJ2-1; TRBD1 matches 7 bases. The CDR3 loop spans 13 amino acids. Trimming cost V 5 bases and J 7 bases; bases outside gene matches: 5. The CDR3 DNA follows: TGTGCCAGCAGTCGAGGGGACAGAAATGAGCAGTTCTTC. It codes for CASSRGDRNEQFF.

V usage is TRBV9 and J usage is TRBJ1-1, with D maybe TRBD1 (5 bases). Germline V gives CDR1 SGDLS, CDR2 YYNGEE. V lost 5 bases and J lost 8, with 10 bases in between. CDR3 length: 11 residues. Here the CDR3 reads CASRRGNEAFF. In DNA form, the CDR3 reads TGTGCCAGCAGACGGGGCAACGAAGCTTTCTTT.

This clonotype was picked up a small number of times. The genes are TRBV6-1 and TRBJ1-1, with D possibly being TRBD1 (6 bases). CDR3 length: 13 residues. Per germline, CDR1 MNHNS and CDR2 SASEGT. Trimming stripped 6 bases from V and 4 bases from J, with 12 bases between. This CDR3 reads CASRPGGLTEAFF. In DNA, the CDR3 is TGTGCCAGCAGGCCTGGGGGGCTCACTGAAGCTTTCTTT.

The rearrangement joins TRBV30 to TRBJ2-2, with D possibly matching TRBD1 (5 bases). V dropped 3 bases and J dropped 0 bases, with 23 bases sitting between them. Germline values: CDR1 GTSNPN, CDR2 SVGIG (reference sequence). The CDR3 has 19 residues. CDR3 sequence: CAWSGLRGSLNANTGELFF. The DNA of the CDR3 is TGTGCCTGGAGCGGGCTTAGGGGTTCCCTAAACGCGAACACCGGGGAGCTGTTTTTT.

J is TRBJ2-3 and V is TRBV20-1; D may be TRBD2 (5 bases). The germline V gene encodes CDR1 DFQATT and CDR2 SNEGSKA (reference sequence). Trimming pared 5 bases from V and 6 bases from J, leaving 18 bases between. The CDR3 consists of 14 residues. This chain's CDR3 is CSAPLIGSLDTQYF. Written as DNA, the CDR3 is TGCAGTGCTCCCCTCATTGGGAGTCTGGATACGCAGTATTTT.

The CDR3 DNA reads as TGTGCCAGCAGGCCTAGTATCCCGGGAGCTAGGAGAGAGACCCAGTACTTC. This sequence encodes CASRPSIPGARRETQYF. The gene calls are TRBV7-2 and TRBJ2-5; maybe TRBD2 (6 bases). With 6 bases removed from V and 4 bases from J, the gap between germline ends came to 24 bases. This CDR3 is 17 amino acids long. CDR1 SGHTA and CDR2 FQGNSA come from the germline V gene.

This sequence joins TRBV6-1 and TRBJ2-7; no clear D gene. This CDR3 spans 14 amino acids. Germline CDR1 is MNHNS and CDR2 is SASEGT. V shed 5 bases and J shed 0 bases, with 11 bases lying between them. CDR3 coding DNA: TGTGCCAGCAGTACAGACGAGGTCTCCTACGAGCAGTACTTC. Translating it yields CASSTDEVSYEQYF.

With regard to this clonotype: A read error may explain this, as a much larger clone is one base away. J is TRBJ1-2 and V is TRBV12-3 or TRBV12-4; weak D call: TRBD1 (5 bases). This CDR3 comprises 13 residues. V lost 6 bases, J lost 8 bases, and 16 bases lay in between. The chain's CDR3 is CASSKGAGRGYTF. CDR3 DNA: TGTGCCAGCAGCAAAGGGGCGGGAAGGGGCTACACCTTC.